This is a list of T cell receptor beta chains from one sample in a study of T cell responses to AZD1222 COVID-19 vaccine. The method was immunoSEQ multiplex PCR; TCRdb's version includes in-frame clones alone and lacks a portion of them. The table records over 150,000 clones, around 90% of them present only once. Sequencing was performed on peripheral blood, taken on day 0 of MenACWY control vaccination. These receptors were obtained from an adult in good health. Each CDR3 is given with its conserved first and last residue. Fields, in order: J gene, V gene, D gene, clone size, CDR3 DNA, CDR3 protein. D genes are given only for firm matches. Some rows mark clone size as missing; the rest say once, few, many or name a class of expanded clone.

>TRBJ2-2|TRBV25-1|.|.
TGTGCCAGTGCCCCGACAGGACCGAACACCGGGGAGCTGTTTTTT
CASAPTGPNTGELFF
>TRBJ2-7|TRBV28|TRBD1|.
TGTGCCAGCAACACATTGGGACAGGGTCAGTACGAGCAGTACTTC
CASNTLGQGQYEQYF
>TRBJ2-4|TRBV7-2|TRBD2|.
TGTGCCAGCAGCGTAGGACTAGCGGGGAACATTCAGTACTTC
CASSVGLAGNIQYF
>TRBJ2-5|TRBV5-1|.|.
TGCGCCAGCCGAGCCGGCGGAGGAGTGGAGACCCAGTACTTC
CASRAGGGVETQYF
>TRBJ2-1|TRBV11-1|TRBD2|once
TGTGCCAGCAGCGCCCTAGCGGGAACGAATGAGCAGTTCTTC
CASSALAGTNEQFF
>TRBJ2-7|TRBV7-2|TRBD2|.
TGTGCCAGCAGCTCTAGCGGGCACACCTTAGGGGAGCAGTACTTC
CASSSSGHTLGEQYF
>TRBJ2-7|TRBV19|.|.
TGTGCCAGTAGTATAGCCGGCCTGAGCGTCGGTAGGTACGAGCAGTACTTC
CASSIAGLSVGRYEQYF
>TRBJ2-7|TRBV27|.|.
TGTGCCAGCGGGGCCTACGAGCAGTACTTC
CASGAYEQYF
>TRBJ2-2|TRBV7-2|.|once
TGTGCCAGCAGCTTTTATAGGGGCCGGCCGACCGGAGAGCTGTTTTTT
CASSFYRGRPTGELFF
>TRBJ2-5|TRBV12-3/TRBV12-4|TRBD1|.
TGTGCCAGCAGTTTAAGGGACAGTCGATCCCAGTACTTC
CASSLRDSRSQYF
>TRBJ2-1|TRBV7-2|TRBD2|few
TGTGCCAGCAGCCTCGAGGGAGCGGGATGGGTGACTGAGCAGTTCTTC
CASSLEGAGWVTEQFF
>TRBJ1-5|TRBV19|.|.
TGTGCCAGTCGTTTAAACAGGGAAGGGAATCAGCCCCAGCATTTT
CASRLNREGNQPQHF
>TRBJ2-7|TRBV29-1|.|.
TGCAGCGTTGAATTGGTAGACCGTGGGGCCTACGAGCAGTACTTC
CSVELVDRGAYEQYF
>TRBJ1-2|TRBV7-9|.|.
TGTGCCAGCAGCTTAGCCAATCCGGTTAACTATGGCTACACCTTC
CASSLANPVNYGYTF
>TRBJ2-2|TRBV9|TRBD1|.
TGTGCCAGCAGCTCCGGGACAGGGTCGAACACCGGGGAGCTGTTTTTT
CASSSGTGSNTGELFF
>TRBJ2-3|TRBV7-6|TRBD2|many
TGTGCCAGCAGCTTAGAGAGGGTCCTAGCGGTTAGCACAGATACGCAGTATTTT
CASSLERVLAVSTDTQYF
>TRBJ1-2|TRBV7-2|TRBD1|few
TGTGCCAGCAGCTTAGCGACAGGGGACCATGGCTACACCTTC
CASSLATGDHGYTF
>TRBJ1-2|TRBV4-2|.|.
TGTGCCAGCAGCCATGCGGGACCTCTCATCCAGGGCTACACCTTC
CASSHAGPLIQGYTF
>TRBJ2-7|TRBV30|.|.
TGTGCCTGGACTAGCGATACCTACGAGCAGTACTTC
CAWTSDTYEQYF
>TRBJ2-5|TRBV18|TRBD1|.
TGTGCCAGCTCACCTACGGGACAGGTGGAGACCCAGTACTTC
CASSPTGQVETQYF
>TRBJ1-2|TRBV9|.|once
TGTGCCAGCAGCGTAGATGGGGACTATGGCTACACCTTC
CASSVDGDYGYTF
>TRBJ1-1|TRBV2|.|.
TGTGCCAGCAGTGAATTGGACAGAGTTACTGAAGCTTTCTTT
CASSELDRVTEAFF
>TRBJ1-2|TRBV11-2|.|.
TGTGCCAGCAGCCCGGCTAGGGGAGCTAACTATGGCTACACCTTC
CASSPARGANYGYTF
>TRBJ1-2|TRBV6-2/TRBV6-3|.|.
TGTGCCAGCAGCAATCTTCTCGCAGGCGGCTACACCTTC
CASSNLLAGGYTF
>TRBJ2-1|TRBV11-2|TRBD2|.
TGTGCCAGCGGATCGGGACTACCAATCTACAATGAGCAGTTCTTC
CASGSGLPIYNEQFF
>TRBJ2-3|TRBV6-5|TRBD2|.
TGTGCCAGCTCGTTAGCGGGAGAAGGCGATACGCAGTATTTT
CASSLAGEGDTQYF
>TRBJ2-2|TRBV15|.|.
TGTGCCACCAGCAGAGCCATCACCGGGGAGCTGTTTTTT
CATSRAITGELFF
>TRBJ2-7|TRBV19|.|.
TGTGCCAGTAGTGGCCACACCCTCGAGCAGTACTTC
CASSGHTLEQYF
>TRBJ1-3|TRBV19|.|.
TGTGCCAGTAGCACTGGAAACACCATATATTTT
CASSTGNTIYF
>TRBJ1-6|TRBV14|.|.
TGTGCCAGCAGCCACTATAGGGTGCGGGATTCACCCCTCCACTTT
CASSHYRVRDSPLHF
>TRBJ1-1|TRBV19|.|.
TGTGCCAGTACCCGGGGGTACACTGAAGCTTTCTTT
CASTRGYTEAFF
>TRBJ2-5|TRBV30|.|.
TGTGCCTGGAGTGGGTTGGGCCAAGAGACCCAGTACTTC
CAWSGLGQETQYF
>TRBJ1-2|TRBV27|TRBD1|.
TGTGCCAGCAGTTTAGCGGGACAGGGGAATGGCTACACCTTC
CASSLAGQGNGYTF
>TRBJ2-3|TRBV9|.|.
TGTGCCAGCAGCGTCGGTGGACTCACAGATACGCAGTATTTT
CASSVGGLTDTQYF
>TRBJ2-4|TRBV9|TRBD1|few
TGTGCCAGCAGCGTAGGGGTAGGGGGCGTTAACATTCAGTACTTC
CASSVGVGGVNIQYF
>TRBJ1-1|TRBV5-1|.|once
TGCGCCAGCAGCCTGGACGGTATGAACACTGAAGCTTTCTTT
CASSLDGMNTEAFF
>TRBJ2-1|TRBV11-2|TRBD2|.
TGTGCCAGCAGCTCACCCGAATTGCTTAGGACTAGCGTTAGTGAGCAGTTCTTC
CASSSPELLRTSVSEQFF
>TRBJ2-3|TRBV7-2|.|.
TGTGCCAGCAGCTCAGGCCCCACAGTCGATACGCAGTATTTT
CASSSGPTVDTQYF
>TRBJ2-7|TRBV5-1|.|.
TGCGCCAGCAGCTTGACCACAGGGAGCTACGAGCAGTACTTC
CASSLTTGSYEQYF
>TRBJ2-7|TRBV9|.|.
TGTGCCAGCAGCGTGGGAACGGGTCTCTCCTACGAGCAGTACTTC
CASSVGTGLSYEQYF
>TRBJ2-1|TRBV7-9|TRBD2|.
TGTGCCAGCAGCTTCCTCAGCGGGAGGGGTAACAATGAGCAGTTCTTC
CASSFLSGRGNNEQFF